The 9 T cell receptor beta chains presented below share a single source sample, sequenced in a study of T cells expressing NK-cell markers. Reprocessing the 5' RACE reads, TCRdb reports a single entry for every CDR3 protein and omits DNA. The ten most abundant clones cover approximately 4% of a sample with 500,000 to 700,000 distinct CDR3 sequences. Sequenced material: blood T cells: a sorted CD56 or NKG2C T cell subset, CD4+ or CD8+ T cells, or bulk PBMC T cells (not recorded which). The receptors derive from a man between 18 and 35 years old in good health.

The V call is TRBV20-1, the J call TRBJ2-5; the D call from TCRdb, TRBD1, cannot be confirmed without DNA. From germline, CDR1 is DFQATT and CDR2 SNEGSKA (reference sequence). This CDR3 has 15 amino acids. This chain's CDR3 is CSADRGSGNKETQYF.

CDR3 amino acids: CASTAGLVAIQYF. This chain links TRBV12-3 or TRBV12-4 with TRBJ2-4; TCRdb calls TRBD2, which cannot be checked without DNA. The CDR3 has 13 amino acids.

The chain couples TRBV29-1 to TRBJ2-3; without DNA, the TCRdb call of TRBD1 cannot be checked. Germline V gene lookup returns CDR1 SQVTM and CDR2 ANQGSEA. This CDR3 spans 12 amino acids. The CDR3 loop is CSVQRDGVTQYF.

The CDR3: CASSLSRDRLYQETQYF. The chain links TRBV5-1 to TRBJ2-5; TCRdb's D call of TRBD1 is untestable without DNA. Germline V gives CDR1 SGHRS, CDR2 YFSETQ. The CDR3 consists of 17 residues.

The rearrangement joins TRBV20-1 to TRBJ2-5; as DNA is missing, the TRBD2 call by TCRdb cannot be tested. Germline V CDR1 and CDR2: DFQATT, SNEGSKA (reference sequence). The CDR3 is 12 amino acids. The CDR3 reads CSGIAGGETQYF.

The chain links TRBV2 to TRBJ2-3; the TRBD1 assignment by TCRdb is unverifiable without DNA. The length of the CDR3 is 13 residues. Germline V lookup: CDR1 SNHLY, CDR2 FYNNEI. The CDR3 sequence is CAIPRGGTDTQYF.

The V and J genes are TRBV3-1 and TRBJ2-2; the TCRdb D gene call, TRBD2, has no DNA to confirm it. This CDR3 region has 16 residues. CDR1 and CDR2 (germline): LGHDT, YNNKEL (reference sequence). This CDR3 is CASSQGLTPNTGELFF.

The genes are TRBV5-1 and TRBJ2-1; the D call from TCRdb, TRBD2, cannot be confirmed without DNA. CDR1 and CDR2 from the germline V gene are SGHRS and YFSETQ. The CDR3 runs to 14 residues. The chain's CDR3 is CASASGLIPNEQFF.

This chain connects TRBV7-9 to TRBJ1-2; TCRdb's D call, TRBD1, is unchecked because there is no DNA. The CDR3 runs to 13 residues. CDR1 is SEHNR and CDR2 is FQNEAQ in the germline V gene (reference sequence). CDR3 loop: CASSLGDLGGYTF.